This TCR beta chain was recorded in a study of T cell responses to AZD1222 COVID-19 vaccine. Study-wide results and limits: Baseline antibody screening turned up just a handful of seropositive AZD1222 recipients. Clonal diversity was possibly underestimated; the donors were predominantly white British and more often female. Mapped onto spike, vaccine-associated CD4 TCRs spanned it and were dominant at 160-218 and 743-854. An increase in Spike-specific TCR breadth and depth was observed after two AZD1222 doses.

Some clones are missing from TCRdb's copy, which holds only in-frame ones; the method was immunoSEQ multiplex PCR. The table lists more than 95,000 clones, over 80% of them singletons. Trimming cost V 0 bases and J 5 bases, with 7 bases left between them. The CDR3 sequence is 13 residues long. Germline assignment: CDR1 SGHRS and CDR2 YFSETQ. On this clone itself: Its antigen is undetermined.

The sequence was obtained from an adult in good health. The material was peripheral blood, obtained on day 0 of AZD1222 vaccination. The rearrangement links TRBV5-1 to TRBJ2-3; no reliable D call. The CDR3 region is CASSLGLEDTQYF. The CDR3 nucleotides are TGCGCCAGCAGCTTGGGTCTGGAAGATACGCAGTATTTT. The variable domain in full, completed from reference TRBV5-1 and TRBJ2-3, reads KAGVTQTPRYLIKTRGQQVTLSCSPISGHRSVSWYQQTPGQGLQFLFEYFSETQRNKGNFPGRFSGRQFSNSRSEMNVSTLELGDSALYLCASSLGLEDTQYFGPGTRLTVL.